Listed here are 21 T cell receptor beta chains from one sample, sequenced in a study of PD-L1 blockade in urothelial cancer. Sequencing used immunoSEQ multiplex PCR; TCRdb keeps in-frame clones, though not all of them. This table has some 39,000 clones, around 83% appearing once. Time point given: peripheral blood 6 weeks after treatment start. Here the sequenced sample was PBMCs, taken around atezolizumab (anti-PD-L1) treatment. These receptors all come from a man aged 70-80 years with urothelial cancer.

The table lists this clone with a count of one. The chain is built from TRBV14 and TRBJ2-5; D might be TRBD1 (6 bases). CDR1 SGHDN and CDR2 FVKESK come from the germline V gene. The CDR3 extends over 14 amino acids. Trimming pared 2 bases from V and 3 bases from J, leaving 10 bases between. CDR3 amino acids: CASSQRDTKETQYF. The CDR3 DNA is TGTGCCAGCAGCCAACGGGACACCAAAGAGACCCAGTACTTC.

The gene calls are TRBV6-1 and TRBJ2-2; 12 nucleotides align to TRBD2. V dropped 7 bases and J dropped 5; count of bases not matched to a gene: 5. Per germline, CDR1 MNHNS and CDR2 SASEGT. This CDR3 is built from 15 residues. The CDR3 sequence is CASTLAGGGTGELFF. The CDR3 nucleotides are TGTGCCAGCACCCTAGCGGGAGGGGGGACCGGGGAGCTGTTTTTT.

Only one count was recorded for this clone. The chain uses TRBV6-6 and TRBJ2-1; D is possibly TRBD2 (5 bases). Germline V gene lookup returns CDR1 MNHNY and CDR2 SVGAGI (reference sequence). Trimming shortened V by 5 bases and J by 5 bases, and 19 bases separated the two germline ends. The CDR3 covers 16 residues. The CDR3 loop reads CASSALGVGSDNEQFF. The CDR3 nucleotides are TGTGCCAGCAGTGCCCTCGGGGTTGGGTCTGACAATGAGCAGTTCTTC.

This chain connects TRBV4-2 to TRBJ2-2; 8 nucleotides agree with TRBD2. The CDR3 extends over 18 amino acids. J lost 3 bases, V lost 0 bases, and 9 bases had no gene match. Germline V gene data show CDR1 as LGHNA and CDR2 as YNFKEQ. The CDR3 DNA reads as TGTGCCAGCAGCCAAGAAGGAACAACGGGGGGGTACACCGGGGAGCTGTTTTTT. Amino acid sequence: CASSQEGTTGGYTGELFF.

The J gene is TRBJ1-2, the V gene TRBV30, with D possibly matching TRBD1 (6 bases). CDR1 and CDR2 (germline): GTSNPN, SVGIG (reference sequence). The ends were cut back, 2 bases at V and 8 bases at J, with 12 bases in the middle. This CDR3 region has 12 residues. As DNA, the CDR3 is TGTGCCTGGAGTCGACAGACAGGCGGCTACACCTTC. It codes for CAWSRQTGGYTF.

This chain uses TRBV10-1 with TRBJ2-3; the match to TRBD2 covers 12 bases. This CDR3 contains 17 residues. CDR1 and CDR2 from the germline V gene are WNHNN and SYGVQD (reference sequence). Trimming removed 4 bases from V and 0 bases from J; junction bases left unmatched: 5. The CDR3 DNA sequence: TGCGCCAGCAGTGGGACTAGCGGGATATCTAGCACAGATACGCAGTATTTT. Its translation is CASSGTSGISSTDTQYF.

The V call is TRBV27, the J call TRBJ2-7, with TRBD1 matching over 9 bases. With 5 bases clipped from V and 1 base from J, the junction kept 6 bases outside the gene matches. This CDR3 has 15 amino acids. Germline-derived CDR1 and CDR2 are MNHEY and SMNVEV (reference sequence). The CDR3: CASSPRQGVSYEQYF. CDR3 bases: TGTGCCAGCAGTCCGCGACAGGGGGTTTCCTACGAGCAGTACTTC.

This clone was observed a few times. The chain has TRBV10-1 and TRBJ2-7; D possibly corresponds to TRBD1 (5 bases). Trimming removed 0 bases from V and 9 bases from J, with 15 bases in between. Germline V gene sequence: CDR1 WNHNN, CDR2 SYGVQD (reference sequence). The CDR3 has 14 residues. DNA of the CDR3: TGCGCCAGCAGTGAGTCGGGTGCAGGGATGGTGCAGTACTTC. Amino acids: CASSESGAGMVQYF.

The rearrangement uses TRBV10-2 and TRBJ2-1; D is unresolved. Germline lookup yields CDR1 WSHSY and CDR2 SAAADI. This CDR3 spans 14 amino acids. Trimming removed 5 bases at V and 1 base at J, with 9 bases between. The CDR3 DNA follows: TGCGCCAGCAGTACCAGTCCATCCTACAATGAGCAGTTCTTC. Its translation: CASSTSPSYNEQFF.

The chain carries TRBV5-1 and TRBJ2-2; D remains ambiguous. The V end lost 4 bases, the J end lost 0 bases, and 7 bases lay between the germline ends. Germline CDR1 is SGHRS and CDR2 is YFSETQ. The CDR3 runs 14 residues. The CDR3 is CASSPLANTGELFF. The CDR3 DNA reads TGCGCCAGCAGCCCCCTAGCGAACACCGGGGAGCTGTTTTTT.

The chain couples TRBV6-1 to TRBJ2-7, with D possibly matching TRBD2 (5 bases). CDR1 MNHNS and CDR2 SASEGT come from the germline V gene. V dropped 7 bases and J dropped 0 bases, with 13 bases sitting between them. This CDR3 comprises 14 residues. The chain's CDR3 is CASMPREDSYEQYF. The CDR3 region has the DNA TGTGCCAGCATGCCCCGGGAAGACTCCTACGAGCAGTACTTC.

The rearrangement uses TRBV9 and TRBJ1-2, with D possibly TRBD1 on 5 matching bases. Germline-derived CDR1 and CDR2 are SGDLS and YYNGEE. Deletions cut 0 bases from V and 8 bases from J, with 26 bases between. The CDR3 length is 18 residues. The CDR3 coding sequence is TGTGCCAGCAGCGTAGTTGAGCAGGGATGGGGTTTAAGTGACGGCTACACCTTC. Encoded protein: CASSVVEQGWGLSDGYTF. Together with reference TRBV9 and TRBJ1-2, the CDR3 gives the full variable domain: DSGVTQTPKHLITATGQRVTLRCSPRSGDLSVYWYQQSLDQGLQFLIQYYNGEERAKGNILERFSAQQFPDLHSELNLSSLELGDSALYFCASSVVEQGWGLSDGYTFGSGTRLTVV.

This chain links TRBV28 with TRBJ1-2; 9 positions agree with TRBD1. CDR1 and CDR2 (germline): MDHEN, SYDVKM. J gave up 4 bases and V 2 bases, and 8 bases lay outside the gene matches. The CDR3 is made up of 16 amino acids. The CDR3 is CASSLPGQGGLYGYTF. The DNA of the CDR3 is TGTGCCAGCAGTTTACCGGGACAGGGTGGTCTCTATGGCTACACCTTC.

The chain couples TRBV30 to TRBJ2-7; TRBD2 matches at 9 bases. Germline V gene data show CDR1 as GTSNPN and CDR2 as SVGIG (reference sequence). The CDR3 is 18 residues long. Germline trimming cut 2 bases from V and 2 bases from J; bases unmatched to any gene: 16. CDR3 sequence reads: CAWSPYRQTSGSPYEQYF. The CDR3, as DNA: TGTGCCTGGAGTCCCTACCGCCAGACTAGCGGAAGTCCCTACGAGCAGTACTTC.

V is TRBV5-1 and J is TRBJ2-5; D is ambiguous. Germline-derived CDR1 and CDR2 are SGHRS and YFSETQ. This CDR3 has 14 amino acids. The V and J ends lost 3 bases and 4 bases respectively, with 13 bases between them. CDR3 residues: CASSSLIVPETQYF. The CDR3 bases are TGCGCCAGCAGCTCGCTGATAGTGCCAGAGACCCAGTACTTC.

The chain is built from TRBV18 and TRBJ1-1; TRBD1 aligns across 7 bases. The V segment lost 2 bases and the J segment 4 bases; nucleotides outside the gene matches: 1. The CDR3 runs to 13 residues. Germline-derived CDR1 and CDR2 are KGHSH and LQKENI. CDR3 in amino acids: CASSPSGGTEAFF. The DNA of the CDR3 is TGTGCCAGCTCACCATCAGGGGGCACTGAAGCTTTCTTT.

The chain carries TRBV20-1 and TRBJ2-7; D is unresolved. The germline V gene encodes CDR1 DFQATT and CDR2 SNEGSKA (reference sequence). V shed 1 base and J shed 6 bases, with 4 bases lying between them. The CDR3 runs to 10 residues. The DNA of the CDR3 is TGCAGTGCTAGAGCGGGCGAGCAGTACTTC. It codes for CSARAGEQYF.

CDR3 nucleotide sequence: TGTGCCAGCAGGTCCAGCTATGGCTACACCTTC. This encodes CASRSSYGYTF. This rearrangement joins TRBV6-1 to TRBJ1-2; D gene ambiguous. Germline lookup yields CDR1 MNHNS and CDR2 SASEGT. The CDR3 totals 11 residues. Trimming shortened V by 6 bases and J by 4 bases, and 6 bases separated the two germline ends.

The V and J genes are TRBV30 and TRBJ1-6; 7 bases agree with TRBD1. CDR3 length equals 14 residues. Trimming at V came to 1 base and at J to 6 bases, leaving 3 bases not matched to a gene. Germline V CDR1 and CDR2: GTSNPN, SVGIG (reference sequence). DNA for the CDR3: TGTGCCTGGAGTGAGGGGGCTGGTAATTCACCCCTCCACTTT. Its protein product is CAWSEGAGNSPLHF.

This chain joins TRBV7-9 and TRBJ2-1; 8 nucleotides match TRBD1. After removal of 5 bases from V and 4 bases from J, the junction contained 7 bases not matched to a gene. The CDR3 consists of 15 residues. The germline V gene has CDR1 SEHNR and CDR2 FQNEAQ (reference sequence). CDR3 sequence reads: CASSPQGQGYNEQFF. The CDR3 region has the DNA TGTGCCAGCAGCCCGCAAGGACAGGGTTACAATGAGCAGTTCTTC. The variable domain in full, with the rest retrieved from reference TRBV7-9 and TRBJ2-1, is DTGVSQNPRHKITKRGQNVTFRCDPISEHNRLYWYRQTLGQGPEFLTYFQNEAQLEKSRLLSDRFSAERPKGSFSTLEIQRTEQGDSAMYLCASSPQGQGYNEQFFGPGTRLTVL.

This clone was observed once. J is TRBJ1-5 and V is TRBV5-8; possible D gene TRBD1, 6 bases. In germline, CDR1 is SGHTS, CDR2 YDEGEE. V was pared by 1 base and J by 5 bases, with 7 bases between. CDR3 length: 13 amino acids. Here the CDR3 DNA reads TGTGCCAGCAGCTTGTACAGGGATCAGCCCCAGCATTTT. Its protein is CASSLYRDQPQHF.